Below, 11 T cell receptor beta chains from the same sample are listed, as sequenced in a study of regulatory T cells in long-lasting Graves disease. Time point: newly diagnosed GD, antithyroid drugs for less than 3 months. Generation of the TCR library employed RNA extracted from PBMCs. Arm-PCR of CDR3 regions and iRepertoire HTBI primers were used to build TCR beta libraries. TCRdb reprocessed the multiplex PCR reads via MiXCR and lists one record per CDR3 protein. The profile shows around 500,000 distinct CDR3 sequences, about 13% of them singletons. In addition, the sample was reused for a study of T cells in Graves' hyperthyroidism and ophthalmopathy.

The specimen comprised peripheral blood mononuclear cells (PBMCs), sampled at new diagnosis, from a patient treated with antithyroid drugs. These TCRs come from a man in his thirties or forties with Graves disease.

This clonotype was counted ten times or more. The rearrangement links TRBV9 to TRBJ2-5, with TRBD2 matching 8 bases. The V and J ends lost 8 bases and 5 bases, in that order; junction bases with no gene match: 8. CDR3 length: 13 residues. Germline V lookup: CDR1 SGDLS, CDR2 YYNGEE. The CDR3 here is CASSSTGGETQYF. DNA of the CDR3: TGTGCCAGTAGTAGCACGGGAGGGGAGACCCAGTACTTC.

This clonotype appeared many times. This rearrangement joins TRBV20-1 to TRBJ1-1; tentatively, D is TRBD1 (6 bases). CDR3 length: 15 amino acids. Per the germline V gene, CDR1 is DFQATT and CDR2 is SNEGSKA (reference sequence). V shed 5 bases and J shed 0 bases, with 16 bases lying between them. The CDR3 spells CSAAGGGLVNTEAFF. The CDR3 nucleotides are TGCAGTGCTGCCGGAGGGGGGCTTGTGAACACTGAAGCTTTCTTT.

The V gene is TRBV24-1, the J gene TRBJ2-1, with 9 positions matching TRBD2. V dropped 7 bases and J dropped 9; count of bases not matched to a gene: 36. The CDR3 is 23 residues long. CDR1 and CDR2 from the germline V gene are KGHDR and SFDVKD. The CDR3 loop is CATSGKGQPGGSGRDLRLGEQFF. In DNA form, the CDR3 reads TGTGCCACCAGCGGCAAGGGACAGCCGGGTGGTAGCGGGAGAGATCTCAGACTGGGTGAGCAGTTCTTC.

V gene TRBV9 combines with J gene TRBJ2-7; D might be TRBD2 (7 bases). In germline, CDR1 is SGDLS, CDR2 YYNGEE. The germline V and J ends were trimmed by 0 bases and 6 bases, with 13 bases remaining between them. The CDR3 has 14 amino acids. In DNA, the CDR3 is TGTGCCAGCAGCGTAGTCGGGGGCGGGGGCGAGCAGTACTTC. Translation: CASSVVGGGGEQYF. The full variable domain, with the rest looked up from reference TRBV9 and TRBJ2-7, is DSGVTQTPKHLITATGQRVTLRCSPRSGDLSVYWYQQSLDQGLQFLIQYYNGEERAKGNILERFSAQQFPDLHSELNLSSLELGDSALYFCASSVVGGGGEQYFGPGTRLTVT.

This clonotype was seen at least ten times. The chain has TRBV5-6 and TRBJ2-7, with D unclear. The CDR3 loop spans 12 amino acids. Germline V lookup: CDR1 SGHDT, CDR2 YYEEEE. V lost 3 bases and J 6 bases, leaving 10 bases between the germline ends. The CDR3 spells CASSSTVSEQYF. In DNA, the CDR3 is TGTGCCAGCAGCTCCACGGTAAGCGAGCAGTACTTC.

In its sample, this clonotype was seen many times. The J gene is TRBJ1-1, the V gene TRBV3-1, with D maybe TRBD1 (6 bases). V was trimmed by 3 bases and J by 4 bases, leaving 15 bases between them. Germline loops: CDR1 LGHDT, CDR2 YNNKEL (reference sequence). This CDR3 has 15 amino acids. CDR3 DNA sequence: TGTGCCAGCAGCCAGGTCCAGCCAGGGGTCACTGAAGCTTTCTTT. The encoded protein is CASSQVQPGVTEAFF.

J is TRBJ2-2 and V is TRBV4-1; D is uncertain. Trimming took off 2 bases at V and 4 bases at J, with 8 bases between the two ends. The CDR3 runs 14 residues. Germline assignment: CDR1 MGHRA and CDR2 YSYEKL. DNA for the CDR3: TGCGCCAGCAGCCAACCTTCGAGCACCGGGGAGCTGTTTTTT. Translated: CASSQPSSTGELFF.

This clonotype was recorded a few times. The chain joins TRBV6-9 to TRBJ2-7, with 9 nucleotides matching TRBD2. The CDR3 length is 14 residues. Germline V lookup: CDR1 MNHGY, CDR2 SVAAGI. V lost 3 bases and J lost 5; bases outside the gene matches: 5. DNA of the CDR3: TGTGCCAGCAGTTACTCATGGACTAGCGACGAGCAGTACTTC. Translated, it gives CASSYSWTSDEQYF.

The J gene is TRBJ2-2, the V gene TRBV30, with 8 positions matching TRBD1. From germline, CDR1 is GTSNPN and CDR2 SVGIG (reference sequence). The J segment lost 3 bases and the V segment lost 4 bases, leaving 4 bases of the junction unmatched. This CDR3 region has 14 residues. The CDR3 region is CAWTGTGHTGELFF. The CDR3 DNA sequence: TGTGCCTGGACGGGGACAGGACACACCGGGGAGCTGTTTTTT. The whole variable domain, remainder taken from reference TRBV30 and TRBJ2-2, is SQTIHQWPATLVQPVGSPLSLECTVEGTSNPNLYWYRQAAGRGLQLLFYSVGIGQISSEVPQNLSASRPQDRQFILSSKKLLLSDSGFYLCAWTGTGHTGELFFGEGSRLTVL.

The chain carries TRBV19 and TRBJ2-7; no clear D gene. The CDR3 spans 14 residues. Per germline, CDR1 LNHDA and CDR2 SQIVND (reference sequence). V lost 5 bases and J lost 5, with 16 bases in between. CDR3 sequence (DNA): TGTGCCAGTAGTCCCCTCGGGTGGATCGACGAGCAGTACTTC. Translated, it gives CASSPLGWIDEQYF.

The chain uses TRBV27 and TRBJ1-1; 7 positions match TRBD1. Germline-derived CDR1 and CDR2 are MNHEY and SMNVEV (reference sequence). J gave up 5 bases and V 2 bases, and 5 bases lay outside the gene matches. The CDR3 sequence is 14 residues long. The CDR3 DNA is TGTGCCAGCAGTTTAAGAGGGGGCATGACTGAAGCTTTCTTT. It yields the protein CASSLRGGMTEAFF.